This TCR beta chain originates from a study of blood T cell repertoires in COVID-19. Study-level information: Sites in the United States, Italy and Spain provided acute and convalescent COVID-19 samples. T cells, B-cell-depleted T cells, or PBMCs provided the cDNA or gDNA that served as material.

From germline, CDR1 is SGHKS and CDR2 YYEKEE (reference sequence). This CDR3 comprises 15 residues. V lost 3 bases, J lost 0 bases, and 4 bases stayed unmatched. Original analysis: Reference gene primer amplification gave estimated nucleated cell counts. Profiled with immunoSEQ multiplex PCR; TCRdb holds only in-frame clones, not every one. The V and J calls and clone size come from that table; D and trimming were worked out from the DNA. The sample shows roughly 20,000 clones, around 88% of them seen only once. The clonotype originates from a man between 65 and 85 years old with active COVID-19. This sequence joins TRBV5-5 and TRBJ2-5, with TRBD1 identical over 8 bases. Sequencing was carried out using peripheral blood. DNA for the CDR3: TGTGCCAGCAGCTGGGGGACAGGACACCAAGAGACCCAGTACTTC. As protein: CASSWGTGHQETQYF.